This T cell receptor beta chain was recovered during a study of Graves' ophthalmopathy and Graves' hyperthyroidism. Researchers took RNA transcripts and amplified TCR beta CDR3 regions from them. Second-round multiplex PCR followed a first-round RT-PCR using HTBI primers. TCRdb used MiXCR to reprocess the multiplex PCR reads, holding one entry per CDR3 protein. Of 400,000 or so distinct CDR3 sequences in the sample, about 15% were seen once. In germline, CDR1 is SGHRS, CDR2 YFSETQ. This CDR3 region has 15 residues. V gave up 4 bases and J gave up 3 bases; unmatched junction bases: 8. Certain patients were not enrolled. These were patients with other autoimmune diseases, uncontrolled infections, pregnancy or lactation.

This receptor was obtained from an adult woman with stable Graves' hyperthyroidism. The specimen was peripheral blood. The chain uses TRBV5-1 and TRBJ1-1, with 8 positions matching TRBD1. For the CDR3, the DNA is TGCGCCAGCAGCCTCGGACAGGGAGGCCACACTGAAGCTTTCTTT. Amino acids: CASSLGQGGHTEAFF.